What follows describes a single TCR beta chain. This sample was taken from a study of blood T cell repertoires in COVID-19. The CDR3 has 15 residues. The germline V and J ends were trimmed by 0 bases and 5 bases, with 13 bases remaining between them. Germline CDR1 LGHNA, CDR2 YNFKEQ. Here immunoSEQ multiplex PCR was the method, and the copy in TCRdb shows in-frame clones only, minus some. The sample includes roughly 250,000 clones, over 70% of them seen just once. This chain links TRBV4-2 with TRBJ1-2; D unclear. The clonotype comes from a woman aged 40 to 50 who had been exposed to COVID-19. Input material: PBMCs or T cells enriched from blood (not recorded which). CDR3 loop: CASSQEPGDMYGYTF. The CDR3 DNA reads as TGTGCCAGCAGCCAAGAACCCGGGGATATGTATGGCTACACCTTC.